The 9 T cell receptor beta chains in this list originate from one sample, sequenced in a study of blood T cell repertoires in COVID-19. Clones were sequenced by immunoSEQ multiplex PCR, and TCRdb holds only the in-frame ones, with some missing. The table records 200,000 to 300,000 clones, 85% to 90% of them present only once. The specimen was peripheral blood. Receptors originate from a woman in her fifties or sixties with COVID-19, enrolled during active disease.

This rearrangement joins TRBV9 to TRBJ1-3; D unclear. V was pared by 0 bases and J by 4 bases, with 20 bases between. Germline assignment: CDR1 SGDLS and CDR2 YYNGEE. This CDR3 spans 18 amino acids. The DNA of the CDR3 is TGTGCCAGCAGCGTAGAACCCCGTCCGGGTTATGCCGGAAACACCATATATTTT. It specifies CASSVEPRPGYAGNTIYF.

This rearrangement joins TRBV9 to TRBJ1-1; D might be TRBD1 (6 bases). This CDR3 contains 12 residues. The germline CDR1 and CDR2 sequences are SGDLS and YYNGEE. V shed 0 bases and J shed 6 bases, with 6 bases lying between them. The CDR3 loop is CASSVGTAEAFF. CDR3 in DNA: TGTGCCAGCAGCGTAGGGACAGCTGAAGCTTTCTTT.

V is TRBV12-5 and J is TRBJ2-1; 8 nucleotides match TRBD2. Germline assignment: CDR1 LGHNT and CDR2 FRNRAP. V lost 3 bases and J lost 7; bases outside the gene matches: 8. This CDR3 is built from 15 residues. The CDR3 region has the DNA TGTGCTAGTGGTTTCTTCCTAGCGGGTCGGAATGAGCAGTTCTTC. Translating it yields CASGFFLAGRNEQFF.

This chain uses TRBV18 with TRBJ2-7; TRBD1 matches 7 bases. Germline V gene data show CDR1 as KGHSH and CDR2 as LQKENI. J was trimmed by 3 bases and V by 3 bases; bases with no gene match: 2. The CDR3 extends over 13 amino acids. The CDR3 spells CASSPAGGYEQYF. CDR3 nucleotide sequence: TGTGCCAGCTCACCGGCAGGGGGCTACGAGCAGTACTTC.

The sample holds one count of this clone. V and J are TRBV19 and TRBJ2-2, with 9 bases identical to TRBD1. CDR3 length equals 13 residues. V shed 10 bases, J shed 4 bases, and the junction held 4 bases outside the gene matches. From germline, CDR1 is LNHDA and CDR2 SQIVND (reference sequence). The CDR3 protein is CATGTGTTGELFF. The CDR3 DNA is TGTGCCACCGGGACAGGGACCACCGGGGAGCTGTTTTTT.

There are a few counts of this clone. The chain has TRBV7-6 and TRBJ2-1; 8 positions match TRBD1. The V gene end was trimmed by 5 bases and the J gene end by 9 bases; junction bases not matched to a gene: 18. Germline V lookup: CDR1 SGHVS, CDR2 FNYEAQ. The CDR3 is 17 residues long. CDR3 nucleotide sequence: TGTGCCAGCAGCCCCACCGCCGACAGGGGTAATTTTGGTGAGCAGTTCTTC. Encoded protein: CASSPTADRGNFGEQFF. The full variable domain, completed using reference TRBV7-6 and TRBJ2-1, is GAGVSQSPRYKVTKRGQDVALRCDPISGHVSLYWYRQALGQGPEFLTYFNYEAQQDKSGLPNDRFSAERPEGSISTLTIQRTEQRDSAMYRCASSPTADRGNFGEQFFGPGTRLTVL.

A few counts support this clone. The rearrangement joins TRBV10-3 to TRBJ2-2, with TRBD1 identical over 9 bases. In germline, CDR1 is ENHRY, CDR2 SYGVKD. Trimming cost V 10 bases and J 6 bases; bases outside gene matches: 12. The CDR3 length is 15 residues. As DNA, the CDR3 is TGTGCCACCCGAGCGGGGACAGGGTTTTCCGGGGAGCTGTTTTTT. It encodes CATRAGTGFSGELFF.

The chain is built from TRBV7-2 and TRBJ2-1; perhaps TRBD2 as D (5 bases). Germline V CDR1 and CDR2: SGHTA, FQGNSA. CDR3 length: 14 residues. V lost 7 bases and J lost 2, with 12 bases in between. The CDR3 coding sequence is TGTGCCAGCACGGCGGGTTTAACCTACAATGAGCAGTTCTTC. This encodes CASTAGLTYNEQFF.

CDR3 residues: CASSISTSSNEQFF. CDR3 DNA sequence: TGTGCCAGTAGTATATCGACTAGCAGCAATGAGCAGTTCTTC. The V call is TRBV19, the J call TRBJ2-1; 7 positions agree with TRBD2. V shed 2 bases, J shed 6 bases, and the junction held 4 bases outside the gene matches. CDR3 size: 14 residues. CDR1 and CDR2 from the germline V gene are LNHDA and SQIVND (reference sequence).